This TCR beta chain was sequenced for a study of cytomegalovirus exposure and HLA in healthy donors. Across the whole study: Out of 398 genotyped donors, roughly 83% belonged to the Caucasian-associated ancestry cluster. Study-wide findings and caveats: A missense variant in DCLRE1C was later tied to TCR beta V- and J-gene trimming. The later analysis indicated that the majority of CMV-associated TCR beta chains appeared HLA-restricted.

A remark on this clone: Its target is unknown.

Primers: 60 Vbeta forward and 13 Jbeta reverse. Using immunoSEQ multiplex PCR, the repertoire was profiled, and TCRdb retains in-frame clones only, with some absent. The profile shows about 160,000 clones, 73% of them singletons. Germline lookup yields CDR1 KGHSH and CDR2 LQKENI. The CDR3 is 15 amino acids. Trimming at V came to 1 base and at J to 10 bases, leaving 7 bases not matched to a gene. The specimen sequenced was PBMCs. The V call is TRBV18, the J call TRBJ1-6; TRBD1 agrees at 7 bases. The TCR was taken from a woman between 18 and 29 years old in good health and CMV-seronegative. The CDR3 region is CASSPRTGDQSPLHF. The CDR3 bases are TGTGCCAGCTCACCACGAACAGGGGATCAATCACCCCTCCACTTT.